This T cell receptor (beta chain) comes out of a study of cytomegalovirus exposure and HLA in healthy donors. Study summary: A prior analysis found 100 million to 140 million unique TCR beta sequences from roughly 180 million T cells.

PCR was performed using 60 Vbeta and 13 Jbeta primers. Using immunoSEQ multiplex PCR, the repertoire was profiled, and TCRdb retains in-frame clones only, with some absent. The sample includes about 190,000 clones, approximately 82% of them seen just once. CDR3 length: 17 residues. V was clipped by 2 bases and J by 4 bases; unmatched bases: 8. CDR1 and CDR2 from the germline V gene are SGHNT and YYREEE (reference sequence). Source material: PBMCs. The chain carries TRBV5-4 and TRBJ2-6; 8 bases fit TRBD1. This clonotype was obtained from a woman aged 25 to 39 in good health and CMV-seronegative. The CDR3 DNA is TGTGCCAGCAGCTTCAGGGGGCTTGGTCCCGGGGCCAACGTCCTGACTTTC. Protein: CASSFRGLGPGANVLTF.